A single T cell receptor beta chain is shown here with its context. The antigen remains unidentified. This CDR3 is 16 amino acids long. V dropped 2 bases and J dropped 1 base, with 15 bases sitting between them. CDR1 and CDR2 (germline): LGHNA, YNFKEQ. Researchers ran the PCR with 60 Vbeta and 13 Jbeta primers. Original processing notes: Later reanalysis found approximately 80 million unique TCR beta chains, some 10 million of them shared. TCRdb's copy holds only in-frame clones and misses some; the assay was immunoSEQ multiplex PCR. That table furnishes V, J and clone size, whereas the DNA furnished D and trimming. The table lists roughly 99,000 clones, roughly four fifths of them singletons. The sample comes from a study of cytomegalovirus exposure and HLA in healthy donors. The study, taken as a whole, reports: In an earlier analysis, in approximately 570 donors, most V segments appeared productive either ~87% or ~30% of the time. Immune exposure information available was restricted to CMV serostatus.

The sample comprised PBMCs. The rearrangement joins TRBV4-2 to TRBJ2-7; D is undetermined. The source of this sequence is a man aged 18 to 30 in good health and CMV-seronegative. CDR3 nucleotide sequence: TGTGCCAGCAGCCAACTCCTAGACCCAAGATCCTACGAGCAGTACTTC. Amino acid sequence: CASSQLLDPRSYEQYF.